The rows below give T cell receptor beta chains drawn from one sample of a study of T-cell reconstitution after alpha-beta-depleted transplantation in children. TCRdb recomputed calls from the PCR reads with MiXCR, one row per CDR3 protein. The sample lists approximately 20,000 distinct CDR3 sequences, over 10% occurring once. Sequencing used PBMCs, mostly from graft donor cells, obtained 60 days after TCRalphabeta/CD19-depleted stem cell transplant. The receptors were sampled from a female patient aged 2-10 years who had a stem cell transplant for congenital amegakaryocytic thrombocytopenia, so the T cells may come from the graft donor. CDR3s include the opening cysteine and the closing phenylalanine or tryptophan. D genes are given only for firm matches. The size of a clone is reported for some rows only, either as once, few or many, or as a class for expanded clones.

d_gene,abundance,v_gene,j_gene,CDR3nt,CDR3aa
TRBD1,many,TRBV20-1,TRBJ2-1,TGCAGTGCAAGAAAACCGACAGGGGGCTCCTACAATGAGCAGTTCTTC,CSARKPTGGSYNEQFF
TRBD2,many,TRBV20-1,TRBJ2-7,TGCAGTGCTAGAGTGCCGCTAGCGGGAGCCGAGCAGTACTTC,CSARVPLAGAEQYF
TRBD2,once,TRBV4-3,TRBJ2-3,TGCGCCAGCAGCCAAGGACTAGCGGGAGGTAGCACAGATACGCAGTATTTT,CASSQGLAGGSTDTQYF
TRBD1,-,TRBV19,TRBJ1-5,TGTGCCAGTAGTACACTCATTGGACAGGGCTATCAGCCCCAGCATTTT,CASSTLIGQGYQPQHF
-,many,TRBV20-1,TRBJ1-2,TGCAGTGCTAGAGATCATAACTATGGCTACACCTTC,CSARDHNYGYTF
-,many,TRBV28,TRBJ2-2,TGTGCCAGCTCCTTGGCAGGACCCAACACCGGGGAGCTGTTTTTT,CASSLAGPNTGELFF
TRBD1,many,TRBV12-3/TRBV12-4,TRBJ2-3,TGTGCCAGCAGACGACAGGGGGAGGTGGATACGCAGTATTTT,CASRRQGEVDTQYF
-,many,TRBV27,TRBJ1-6,TGTGCCAGCAGTTTACTGGGGGGGCCAGCCAACTCCTATAATTCACCCCTCCACTTT,CASSLLGGPANSYNSPLHF
-,many,TRBV15,TRBJ2-7,TGTGCCACCGGCTACCCCGAGACCTACGAGCAGTACTTC,CATGYPETYEQYF
-,few,TRBV28,TRBJ2-3,TGTGCCAGCATCCTAAGCGGAGTCGGAGATACGCAGTATTTT,CASILSGVGDTQYF
-,many,TRBV20-1,TRBJ2-1,TGCAGTGCTGGAGCGGACTCCTACAATGAGCAGTTCTTC,CSAGADSYNEQFF
TRBD1,many,TRBV29-1,TRBJ2-3,TGCAGCGTTGAAGGCCTGGTTGTGGGACAGGGTGTAGATACGCAGTATTTT,CSVEGLVVGQGVDTQYF
TRBD2,many,TRBV20-1,TRBJ2-1,TGCAGTGCTAGGAGAACCGGGACTAGCGGGAGGTTGGCGAATGAGCAGTTCTTC,CSARRTGTSGRLANEQFF
TRBD2,many,TRBV6-5,TRBJ2-1,TGTGCCAGTTCGACTAGCGGGAGGTACAATGAGCAGTTCTTC,CASSTSGRYNEQFF
-,many,TRBV5-6,TRBJ2-1,TGTGCCATGGGCCCAGGCCTAGGGTACAATGAGCAGTTCTTC,CAMGPGLGYNEQFF
-,many,TRBV5-1,TRBJ2-7,TGCGCCAGCAGCTTGAGGGTAAGCTACGAGCAGTACTTC,CASSLRVSYEQYF
-,many,TRBV27,TRBJ1-5,TGTGCCAGCAGTTTATCGGCCTTTTATAGCAATCAGCCCCAGCATTTT,CASSLSAFYSNQPQHF
-,many,TRBV30,TRBJ2-2,TGTGCCTGGAGCCCCTACGGGACCGGGGAGCTGTTTTTT,CAWSPYGTGELFF
-,many,TRBV20-1,TRBJ2-2,TGCAGTGCTAGTTTACAGCATACCGGGGAGCTGTTTTTT,CSASLQHTGELFF
TRBD1,many,TRBV6-1,TRBJ2-7,TGTGCCAGCAGTGAACCAGGGGGCTCCTACGAGCAGTACTTC,CASSEPGGSYEQYF
TRBD1,-,TRBV9,TRBJ1-6,TGTGCCAGCAGCGGGGGGACAGGGGGCAGGAATTCACCCCTCCACTTT,CASSGGTGGRNSPLHF
-,many,TRBV20-1,TRBJ2-7,TGCAGTGCTAGCCCCCCTTGGGATTACGAGCAGTACTTC,CSASPPWDYEQYF
-,many,TRBV10-3,TRBJ2-3,TGTGCCATCAGTACGGGGCAGTACACAGATACGCAGTATTTT,CAISTGQYTDTQYF
-,many,TRBV29-1,TRBJ2-1,TGCAGCGCTCTCGGGACCGTCTACAATGAGCAGTTCTTC,CSALGTVYNEQFF
TRBD2,-,TRBV12-3/TRBV12-4,TRBJ2-1,TGTGCCAGCAGTGGTGTGGTAGCGGGCCCCAATGAGCAGTTCTTC,CASSGVVAGPNEQFF
TRBD1,many,TRBV9,TRBJ2-3,TGTGCCAGCAGCCCCCGGGACAGGGGTAGCACAGATACGCAGTATTTT,CASSPRDRGSTDTQYF
TRBD1,-,TRBV6-1,TRBJ1-5,TGTGCCAGCAGTGTATGGGACAGAACTAAGAATCAGCCCCAGCATTTT,CASSVWDRTKNQPQHF
-,-,TRBV28,TRBJ2-1,TGTGCCAGCAGTTTATGGGGGAGAAAGTTCTTC,CASSLWGRKFF
-,many,TRBV29-1,TRBJ2-7,TGCAGCGTTGGGGGGACCGTGCAGTACTTC,CSVGGTVQYF
-,few,TRBV20-1,TRBJ1-1,TGCAGTGCTAGGGCGGGACGGTCGTCCACTGAAGCTTTCTTT,CSARAGRSSTEAFF
-,few,TRBV20-1,TRBJ2-7,TGCAGTGTCATAAGACCAGGGAACCCCTACGAGCAGTACTTC,CSVIRPGNPYEQYF